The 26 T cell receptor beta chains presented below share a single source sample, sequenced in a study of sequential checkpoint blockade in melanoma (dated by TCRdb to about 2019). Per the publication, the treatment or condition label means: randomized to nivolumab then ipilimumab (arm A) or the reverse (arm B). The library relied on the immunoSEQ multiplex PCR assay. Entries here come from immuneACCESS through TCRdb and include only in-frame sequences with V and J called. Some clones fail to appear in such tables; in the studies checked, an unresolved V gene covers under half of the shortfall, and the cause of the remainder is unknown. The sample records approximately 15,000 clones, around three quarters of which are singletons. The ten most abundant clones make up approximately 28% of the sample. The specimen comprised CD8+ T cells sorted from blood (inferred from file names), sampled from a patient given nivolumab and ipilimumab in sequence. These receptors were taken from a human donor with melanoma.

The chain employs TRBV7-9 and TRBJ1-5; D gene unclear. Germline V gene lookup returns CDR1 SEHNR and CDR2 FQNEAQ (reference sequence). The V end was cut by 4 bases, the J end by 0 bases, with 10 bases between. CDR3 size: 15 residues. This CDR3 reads CASSSAEASNQPQHF. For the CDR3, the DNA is TGTGCCAGCAGCTCCGCGGAAGCTAGCAATCAGCCCCAGCATTTT.

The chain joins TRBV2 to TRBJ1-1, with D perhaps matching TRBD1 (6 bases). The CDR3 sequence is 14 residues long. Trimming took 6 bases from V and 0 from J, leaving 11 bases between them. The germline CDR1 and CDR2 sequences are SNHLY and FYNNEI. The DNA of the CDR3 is TGTGCCAGCAGAGAGGACAGACTGAACACTGAAGCTTTCTTT. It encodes CASREDRLNTEAFF.

CDR3 bases: TGTGCCAGCAGTTTCAGGGGTTCCACAGATACGCAGTATTTT. This encodes CASSFRGSTDTQYF. The rearrangement uses TRBV27 and TRBJ2-3; D possibly corresponds to TRBD1 (6 bases). CDR1 and CDR2 from the germline V gene are MNHEY and SMNVEV (reference sequence). The CDR3 length is 14 residues. With 3 bases removed from V and 2 bases from J, the gap between germline ends came to 9 bases.

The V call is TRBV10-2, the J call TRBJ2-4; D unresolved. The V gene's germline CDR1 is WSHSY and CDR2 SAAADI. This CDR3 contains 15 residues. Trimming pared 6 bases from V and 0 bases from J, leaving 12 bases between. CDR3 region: CASRENVLAKNIQYF. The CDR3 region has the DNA TGCGCCAGCAGAGAGAATGTACTAGCCAAAAACATTCAGTACTTC.

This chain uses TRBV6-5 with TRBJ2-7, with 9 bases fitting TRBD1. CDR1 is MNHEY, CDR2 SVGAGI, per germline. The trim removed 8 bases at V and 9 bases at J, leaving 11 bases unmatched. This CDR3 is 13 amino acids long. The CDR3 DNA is TGTGCCAGCCAGCAAGGGACAGGGTCTGGGCAGTACTTC. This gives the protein CASQQGTGSGQYF.

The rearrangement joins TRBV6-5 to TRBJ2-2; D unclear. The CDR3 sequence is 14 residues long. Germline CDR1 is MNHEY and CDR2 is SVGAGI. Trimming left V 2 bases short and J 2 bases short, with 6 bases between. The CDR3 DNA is TGTGCCAGCAGTTACGGGCCAAACACCGGGGAGCTGTTTTTT. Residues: CASSYGPNTGELFF.

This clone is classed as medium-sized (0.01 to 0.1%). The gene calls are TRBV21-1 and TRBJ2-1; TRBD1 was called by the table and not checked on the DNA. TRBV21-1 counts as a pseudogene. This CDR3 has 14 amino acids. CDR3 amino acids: CVHQGAPCVGEQFF. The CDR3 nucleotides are TGTGTCCATCAGGGGGCGCCTTGTGTAGGTGAGCAGTTCTTC.

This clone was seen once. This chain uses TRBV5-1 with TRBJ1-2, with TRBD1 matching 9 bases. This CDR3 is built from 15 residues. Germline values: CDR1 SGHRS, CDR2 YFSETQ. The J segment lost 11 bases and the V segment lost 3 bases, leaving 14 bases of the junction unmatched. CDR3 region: CASSSPDRGTLDYTF. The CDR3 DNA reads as TGCGCCAGCAGCTCGCCGGACAGGGGCACCTTAGATTACACCTTC.

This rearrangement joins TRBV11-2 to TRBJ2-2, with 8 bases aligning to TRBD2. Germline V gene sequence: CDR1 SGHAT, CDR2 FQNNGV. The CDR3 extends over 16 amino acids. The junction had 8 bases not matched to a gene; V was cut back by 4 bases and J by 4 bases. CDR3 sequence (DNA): TGTGCCAGCAGCTCCAAGCGGGAGTCCGCCACCGGGGAGCTGTTTTTT. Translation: CASSSKRESATGELFF.

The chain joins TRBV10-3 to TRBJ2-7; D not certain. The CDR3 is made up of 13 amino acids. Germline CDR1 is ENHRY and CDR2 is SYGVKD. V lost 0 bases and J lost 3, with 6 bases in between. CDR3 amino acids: CAISESFFYEQYF. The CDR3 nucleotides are TGTGCCATCAGTGAGTCGTTCTTCTACGAGCAGTACTTC.

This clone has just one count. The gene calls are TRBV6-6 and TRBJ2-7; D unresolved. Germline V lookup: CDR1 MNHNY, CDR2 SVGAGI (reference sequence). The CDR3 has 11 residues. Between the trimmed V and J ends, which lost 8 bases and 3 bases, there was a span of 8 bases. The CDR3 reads CASQANYEQYF. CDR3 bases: TGTGCCAGCCAAGCTAACTACGAGCAGTACTTC.

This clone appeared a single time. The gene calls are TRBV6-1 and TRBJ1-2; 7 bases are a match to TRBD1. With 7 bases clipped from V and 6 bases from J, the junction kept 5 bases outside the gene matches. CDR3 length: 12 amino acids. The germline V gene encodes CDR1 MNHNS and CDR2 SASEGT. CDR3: CASKDRVHGYTF. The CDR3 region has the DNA TGTGCCAGCAAAGACAGGGTCCATGGCTACACCTTC.

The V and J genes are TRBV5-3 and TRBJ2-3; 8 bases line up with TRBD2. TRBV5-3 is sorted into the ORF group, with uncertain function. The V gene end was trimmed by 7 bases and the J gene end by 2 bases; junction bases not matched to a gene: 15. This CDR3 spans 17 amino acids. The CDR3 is CARWRGGSTRVTDTQYF. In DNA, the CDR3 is TGTGCCAGATGGCGCGGGGGGTCAACACGTGTCACAGATACGCAGTATTTT.

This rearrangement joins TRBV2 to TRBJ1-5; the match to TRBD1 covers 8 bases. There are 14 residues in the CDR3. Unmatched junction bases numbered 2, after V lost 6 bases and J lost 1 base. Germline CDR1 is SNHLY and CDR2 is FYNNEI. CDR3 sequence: CASRTGESNQPQHF. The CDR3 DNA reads TGTGCCAGCAGGACAGGGGAAAGCAATCAGCCCCAGCATTTT.

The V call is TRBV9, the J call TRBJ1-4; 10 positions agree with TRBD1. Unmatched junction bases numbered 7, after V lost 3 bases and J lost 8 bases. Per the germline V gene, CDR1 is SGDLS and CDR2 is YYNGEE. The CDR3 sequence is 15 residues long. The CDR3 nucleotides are TGTGCCAGCAGCGACTCCGGGACAGGGGAAGAAAAACTGTTTTTT. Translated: CASSDSGTGEEKLFF.

The CDR3 DNA sequence: TGTGCCAGCCGTAACTCTGGAAACACCATATATTTT. Its translation: CASRNSGNTIYF. V usage is TRBV6-5 and J usage is TRBJ1-3; unclear D gene. V was pared by 8 bases and J by 0 bases, with 5 bases between. Germline values: CDR1 MNHEY, CDR2 SVGAGI. The CDR3 has 12 residues.

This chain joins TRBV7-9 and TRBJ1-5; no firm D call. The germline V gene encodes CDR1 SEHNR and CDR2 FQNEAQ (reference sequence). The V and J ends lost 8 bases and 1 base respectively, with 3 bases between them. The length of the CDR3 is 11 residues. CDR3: CASGSNQPQHF. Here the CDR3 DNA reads TGTGCCAGCGGCAGCAATCAGCCCCAGCATTTT.

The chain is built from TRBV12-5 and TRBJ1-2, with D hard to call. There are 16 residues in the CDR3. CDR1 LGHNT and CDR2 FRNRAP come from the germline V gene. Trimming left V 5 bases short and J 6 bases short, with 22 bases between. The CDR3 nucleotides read TGTGCTAGTGGTCAAGAACGGGTTATCGGTGGCGATGGCTACACCTTC. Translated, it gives CASGQERVIGGDGYTF.

The CDR3 DNA reads as TGTGCCAGCAGCTCTAACCGGGACACGGGAATCTACGAGCAGTACTTC. Its translation is CASSSNRDTGIYEQYF. This sequence joins TRBV7-9 and TRBJ2-7, with TRBD1 as a possible D gene (6 bases). Germline CDR1 and CDR2: SEHNR and FQNEAQ (reference sequence). The CDR3 has 16 residues. Trimming took 4 bases from V and 3 from J, leaving 19 bases between them.

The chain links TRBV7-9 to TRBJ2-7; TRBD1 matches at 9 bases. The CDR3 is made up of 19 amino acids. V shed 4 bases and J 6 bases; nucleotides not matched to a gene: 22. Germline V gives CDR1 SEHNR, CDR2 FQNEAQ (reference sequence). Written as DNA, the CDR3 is TGTGCCAGCAGCTCCTCAGACCGGGACAGGGTTTTATCGACTCGCGAGCAGTACTTC. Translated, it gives CASSSSDRDRVLSTREQYF.

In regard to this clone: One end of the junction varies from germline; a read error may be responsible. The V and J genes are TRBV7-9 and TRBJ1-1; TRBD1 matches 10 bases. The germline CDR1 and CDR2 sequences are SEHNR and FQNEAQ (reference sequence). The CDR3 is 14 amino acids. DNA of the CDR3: TGTGCCAGTGAACCGGGACAGGGGAACCCTGAAGCTTTCTTT. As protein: CASEPGQGNPEAFF.

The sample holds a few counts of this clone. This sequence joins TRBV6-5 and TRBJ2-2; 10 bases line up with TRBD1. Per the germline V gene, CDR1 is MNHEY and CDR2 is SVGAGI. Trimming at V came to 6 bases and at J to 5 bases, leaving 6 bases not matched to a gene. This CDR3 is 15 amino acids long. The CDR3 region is CASSPGQGHTGELFF. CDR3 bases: TGTGCCAGCAGCCCGGGACAGGGGCATACCGGGGAGCTGTTTTTT.

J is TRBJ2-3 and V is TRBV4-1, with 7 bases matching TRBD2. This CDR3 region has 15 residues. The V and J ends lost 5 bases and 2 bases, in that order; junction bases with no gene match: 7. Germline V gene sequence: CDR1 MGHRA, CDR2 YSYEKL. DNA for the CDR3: TGCGCCAGCAGCACCGGGACTACGAACACAGATACGCAGTATTTT. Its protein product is CASSTGTTNTDTQYF.

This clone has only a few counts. This chain's CDR3 is CASSPTEGQTYEQYF. Written as DNA, the CDR3 is TGTGCCAGCAGCCCAACCGAGGGACAAACCTACGAGCAGTACTTC. The rearrangement joins TRBV14 to TRBJ2-7, with D maybe TRBD1 (6 bases). The CDR3 is 15 amino acids. In germline, CDR1 is SGHDN, CDR2 FVKESK. V was cut by 4 bases and J by 2 bases, with 15 bases left in between.

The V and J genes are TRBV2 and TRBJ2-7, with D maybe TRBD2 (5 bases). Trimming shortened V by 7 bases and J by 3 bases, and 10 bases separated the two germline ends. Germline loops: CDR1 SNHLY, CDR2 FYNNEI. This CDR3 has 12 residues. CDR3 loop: CASIAGRYEQYF. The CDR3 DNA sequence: TGTGCCAGCATTGCGGGCCGCTACGAGCAGTACTTC.

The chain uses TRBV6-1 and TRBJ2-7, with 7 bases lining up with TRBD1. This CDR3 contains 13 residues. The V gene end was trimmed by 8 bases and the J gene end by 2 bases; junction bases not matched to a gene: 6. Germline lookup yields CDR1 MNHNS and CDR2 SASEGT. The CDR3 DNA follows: TGTGCCAGCGGAGACAGGGCCGCCTACGAGCAGTACTTC. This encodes CASGDRAAYEQYF.